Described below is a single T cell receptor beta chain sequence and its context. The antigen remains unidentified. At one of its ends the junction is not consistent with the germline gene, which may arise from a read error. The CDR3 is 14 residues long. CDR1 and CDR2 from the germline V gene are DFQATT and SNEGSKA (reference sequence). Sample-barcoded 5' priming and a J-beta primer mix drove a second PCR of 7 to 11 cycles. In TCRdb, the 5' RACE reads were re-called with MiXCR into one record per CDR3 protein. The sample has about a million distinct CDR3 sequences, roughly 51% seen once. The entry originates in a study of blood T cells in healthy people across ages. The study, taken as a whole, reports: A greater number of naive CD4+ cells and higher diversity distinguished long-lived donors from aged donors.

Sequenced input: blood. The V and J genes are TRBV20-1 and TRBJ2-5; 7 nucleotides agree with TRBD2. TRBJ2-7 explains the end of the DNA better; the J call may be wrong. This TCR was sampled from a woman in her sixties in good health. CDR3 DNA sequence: TGCGGTGCTATCCCCCTAGCGGACGGGTACGAGCAGTACTTC. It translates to CGAIPLADGYEQYF.